This TCR beta chain was captured in a study of T cells in Graves' hyperthyroidism and ophthalmopathy. Overall study results and limits: The model anticipated ophthalmopathy a median approximately 6.7 months pre-onset.

At least ten counts were recorded for this clonotype. What it binds is unknown. TCR beta CDR3 regions were amplified from RNA transcripts. Carried out on the TCR CDR3, a first-round RT-PCR used the HTBI primer set. Each CDR3 protein gets one entry after TCRdb re-called the multiplex PCR reads with MiXCR. The table lists more than 450,000 distinct CDR3 sequences, about 20% of them singletons. Trimming removed 3 bases at V and 1 base at J, with 15 bases between. Germline V gene sequence: CDR1 GTSNPN, CDR2 SVGIG (reference sequence). The CDR3 loop spans 15 amino acids. This sequence joins TRBV30 and TRBJ1-2; D is unclear. This TCR came from a man in his forties with Graves' ophthalmopathy. Source material: blood. DNA of the CDR3: TGTGCCTGGAGCCCTTTTTCCGGGCGTAACTATGGCTACACCTTC. Its translation is CAWSPFSGRNYGYTF.